These T cell receptor beta chains were read from a single sample in a study of T cell clonotyping in hematopoietic cell transplantation. Measured with immunoSEQ multiplex PCR; TCRdb has only the in-frame clones, and not every one. The sample has tens of thousands of clones, approximately 94% seen once. Sequencing input: peripheral blood mononuclear cells. The receptor source for this set is a woman aged 45-59 years in good health. Some clones in this sample may be carry-over from other donors' samples. CDR3s include the opening cysteine and the closing phenylalanine or tryptophan. D genes are given only for firm matches.

j_call d_call v_call cdr3_nt cdr3_aa
TRBJ2-7 TRBD2 TRBV4-2 TGTGCCAGCAGCCAATCTACTAGCGGGTCCGCCTACGAGCAGTACTTC CASSQSTSGSAYEQYF
TRBJ1-2 TRBD1 TRBV6-6 TGTGCCAGCAGCCCGACAGGGGGCTACTATGGCTACACCTTC CASSPTGGYYGYTF
TRBJ2-7 - TRBV14 TGTGCCAGCAGCCCTGGACAGTCCGAGCAGTACTTC CASSPGQSEQYF
TRBJ1-5 - TRBV19 TGTGCCAGTAGTATGGCATTATTTCAGCCCCAGCATTTT CASSMALFQPQHF
TRBJ1-1 TRBD1 TRBV5-4 TGTGCCAGCAGATCGACAGGGTTGAACACTGAAGCTTTCTTT CASRSTGLNTEAFF
TRBJ1-2 TRBD1 TRBV19 TGTGCCAGTAAAGATGGACAGGATGGCTACACCTTC CASKDGQDGYTF
TRBJ1-1 - TRBV20-1 TGCAGTGACGGGACAAACACTGAAGCTTTCTTT CSDGTNTEAFF
TRBJ2-7 TRBD1 TRBV30 TGTGCCTGGAGTGTACGAGAGGCAGGGGGCTCCTACGAGCAGTACTTC CAWSVREAGGSYEQYF
TRBJ2-7 - TRBV5-6 TGTGCCAGCAGCTTACAACTTAACGAGCAGTACTTC CASSLQLNEQYF
TRBJ1-6 - TRBV5-4 TGTGCCAGCAGCTTGAGCAGCTACAATAATTCACCCCTCCACTTT CASSLSSYNNSPLHF
TRBJ1-1 - TRBV2 TGTGCCAGCAGTGAGGAGCTGAGGGACACTGAAGCTTTCTTT CASSEELRDTEAFF
TRBJ2-1 TRBD1 TRBV11-3 TGTGCCAGCAGCTTACGACAGGGGAACAGTGAGCAGTTCTTC CASSLRQGNSEQFF
TRBJ1-1 TRBD1 TRBV19 TGTGCCAGTAGTACGACAGGGTTGGTTGAAGCTTTCTTT CASSTTGLVEAFF
TRBJ1-5 TRBD1 TRBV6-1 TGTGCTGGGGGGACAGTTAATCAGCCCCAGCATTTT CAGGTVNQPQHF
TRBJ1-3 - TRBV28 TGTGCCAGCAGTTCCCTTGGGGCGACCATATATTTT CASSSLGATIYF
TRBJ1-2 TRBD1 TRBV19 TGTGCCAGTAGTAAGATGGACAGGGGTAACTATGGCTACACCTTC CASSKMDRGNYGYTF
TRBJ2-5 - TRBV28 TGTGCCAGCAGCCCCGTTTGGGTAGAGACCCAGTACTTC CASSPVWVETQYF
TRBJ2-7 - TRBV7-6 TGTGCCAGCAGCCCCTCTTTTAGCCTCTCCTACGAGCAGTACTTC CASSPSFSLSYEQYF
TRBJ2-1 TRBD1 TRBV6-6 TGTGCCAGCAACTGGGGACAGGTCTCCTACAATGAGCAGTTCTTC CASNWGQVSYNEQFF
TRBJ2-7 - TRBV30 TGTGCCTGGAGTGTCGGGACGTTTCCCTACGAGCAGTACTTC CAWSVGTFPYEQYF